The rows below give T cell receptor beta chains drawn from one sample of a study of CD8+ T cells in alopecia areata. Generated by immunoSEQ multiplex PCR, the TCRdb table keeps only in-frame clones and is missing some. The sample has 95,000 to 100,000 clones; 50% to 75% are singletons. The specimen comprised CD8+ T cells sorted from blood, sampled at week 4, from a patient treated with tofacitinib. These receptors all come from a human donor with alopecia areata. Both conserved end residues are part of each CDR3. The D gene is left open where the match is weak. Rows may omit the clone size; those that give it use once, few, many or a size class.

CDR3 DNA,CDR3 protein,clone size,D gene,V gene,CDR3 length,J gene
TGTGCCATCAGTGATACAGGACTAGCGGGAGGGAATGAGCAGTTCTTC,CAISDTGLAGGNEQFF,NA,TRBD2,TRBV10-3,16,TRBJ2-1
TGTGCCAGCAGCTTAGAGGGGCAAGCTAACTATGGCTACACCTTC,CASSLEGQANYGYTF,NA,NA,TRBV9,15,TRBJ1-2
TGTGCCATCAGTGGAACAGGGGACCCCCGCCCCTATGGCTACACCTTC,CAISGTGDPRPYGYTF,NA,TRBD1,TRBV10-3,16,TRBJ1-2
TGTGCCAGCAGTTACGATACGGCGGAGAACTATGGCTACACCTTC,CASSYDTAENYGYTF,few,NA,TRBV6-6,15,TRBJ1-2
TGTGCCAGCAGCCAAGGACAGGGAAACTACAATGAGCAGTTCTTC,CASSQGQGNYNEQFF,once,TRBD1,TRBV14,15,TRBJ2-1
TGCAGCGTTGGCGGGGCCGGGACAGCTAACTATGGCTACACCTTC,CSVGGAGTANYGYTF,NA,TRBD1,TRBV29-1,15,TRBJ1-2
TGCGCCAGCAGCCAAGGGACTAGCCGACGCACAGATACGCAGTATTTT,CASSQGTSRRTDTQYF,few,TRBD2,TRBV4-1,16,TRBJ2-3
TGTGCCAGTAGTACTGTATTGATGAACACTGAAGCTTTCTTT,CASSTVLMNTEAFF,NA,NA,TRBV19,14,TRBJ1-1
TGTGCCAGCAGTGGGACAGGCGAAGGCACTGAAGCTTTCTTT,CASSGTGEGTEAFF,NA,TRBD1,TRBV27,14,TRBJ1-1
TGTGCCAGCAGTGCCTCCGGGAGGTCCTACGAGCAGTACTTC,CASSASGRSYEQYF,NA,TRBD2,TRBV27,14,TRBJ2-7